These 8 T cell receptor beta chains came from one sample sequenced in a study of CD8+CD57+ T cells in acquired aplastic anemia. Template material for TCR beta VDJ and CDR3 profiling consisted of genomic DNA. Using its own MiXCR run on the reads, TCRdb lists one record per CDR3 protein. The table shows fewer than 200,000 distinct CDR3 sequences, with around 60% occurring only once. The sequenced material came from sorted CD4+, CD8+, or CD8+CD57+ T cells (not recorded which) from PBMCs. These receptors were collected from a human donor in good health.

This sequence joins TRBV19 and TRBJ2-1; no reliable D call. Germline V gene lookup returns CDR1 LNHDA and CDR2 SQIVND (reference sequence). Trimming pared 4 bases from V and 0 bases from J, leaving 10 bases between. CDR3 length: 15 residues. CDR3 in amino acids: CASSTTRSSYNEQFF. As DNA, the CDR3 is TGTGCCAGTAGTACTACGCGTAGCTCCTACAATGAGCAGTTCTTC.

This clonotype was seen a few times. The chain employs TRBV20-1 and TRBJ2-7; D may be TRBD1 (5 bases). Germline V CDR1 and CDR2: DFQATT, SNEGSKA (reference sequence). The CDR3 extends over 14 amino acids. V was shortened by 5 bases and J by 5 bases, with 19 bases between the two germline ends. DNA of the CDR3: TGCAGTGCTGTTGAACAGGCCGCCGCCCACGAGCAGTACTTC. Residues: CSAVEQAAAHEQYF.

This clonotype was observed many times. DNA of the CDR3: TGTGCCAGCAGCTTGGGACTAGGGACCTACAATGAGCAGTTCTTC. Translation: CASSLGLGTYNEQFF. V usage is TRBV5-8 and J usage is TRBJ2-1, with a tentative D call TRBD2 (6 bases). CDR3 length: 15 residues. V was trimmed by 0 bases and J by 2 bases, leaving 9 bases between them. Per germline, CDR1 SGHTS and CDR2 YDEGEE.

This clonotype was detected only once. A much more abundant neighbour one base away suggests this may be a read error. This rearrangement joins TRBV30 to TRBJ2-3; 7 positions match TRBD2. The CDR3 consists of 14 residues. Germline loops: CDR1 GTSNPN, CDR2 SVGIG (reference sequence). The CDR3 is CSLGSQTSPDTQYF. CDR3 bases: TGTTCTCTTGGCAGCCAGACTAGCCCAGATACGCAGTATTTT.

V usage is TRBV20-1 and J usage is TRBJ2-3; possible D gene TRBD2, 7 bases. Trimming took off 2 bases at V and 5 bases at J, with 20 bases between the two ends. Looked up from germline, CDR1 is DFQATT and CDR2 is SNEGSKA (reference sequence). The CDR3 totals 16 residues. This chain's CDR3 is CSARPVRRGPRDTQYF. The CDR3 DNA is TGCAGTGCTAGACCCGTCCGGCGGGGGCCGAGAGATACGCAGTATTTT.

This clonotype has a count of ten or more. The CDR3 here is CASRSGLSYEQYF. The CDR3 DNA reads TGTGCCAGCAGATCAGGACTCTCCTACGAGCAGTACTTC. This rearrangement joins TRBV7-9 to TRBJ2-7; TRBD2 is a possible D gene (5 bases). Germline CDR1 reads SEHNR; CDR2 reads FQNEAQ (reference sequence). V dropped 6 bases and J dropped 0 bases, with 9 bases sitting between them. The CDR3 consists of 13 residues.

This chain connects TRBV7-9 to TRBJ2-3; either TRBD1 or TRBD2 may fit D (5 bases each). The germline V gene has CDR1 SEHNR and CDR2 FQNEAQ (reference sequence). The CDR3 totals 16 residues. V lost 1 base, J lost 2 bases, and 13 bases lay in between. The DNA of the CDR3 is TGTGCCAGCAGCTTAGGGGGACCACTGCCCACAGATACGCAGTATTTT. This gives the protein CASSLGGPLPTDTQYF.

The rearrangement uses TRBV10-3 and TRBJ1-5, with TRBD1 as a possible D gene (6 bases). The CDR3 length is 19 residues. Trimming stripped 0 bases from V and 0 bases from J, with 18 bases between. The germline CDR1 and CDR2 sequences are ENHRY and SYGVKD. The CDR3 DNA sequence: TGTGCCATCAGTGAGTCCCCCTCAGCGGGACAACATAGCAATCAGCCCCAGCATTTT. Residues: CAISESPSAGQHSNQPQHF.